This TCR beta chain stems from a study of T-cell reconstitution after alpha-beta-depleted transplantation in children (dated by TCRdb to about 2016). Some background on the complete study: Using TCR repertoire profiling, the study quantitatively followed how T-cell immune reconstitution unfolded in children after TCRalphabeta/CD19-depleted allogeneic hematopoietic cell transplantation.

Relative to germline, V is 6 bases shorter and J is 4 bases shorter, with 16 bases between their ends. The CDR3 goes from the cysteine to the phenylalanine over 14 residues. Only the CDR3 portion is preserved as DNA: 42 bases, with reading frame beginning at the first base. As encoded in the germline V gene (reference sequence), CDR1 is SGHKS while CDR2 is YYEKEE. As regards this clonotype: Which antigen it targets is not known. The input lacks base qualities; no much larger clone sits a single base away.

The treatment or condition label of this sample denotes: allogeneic hematopoietic cell transplantation with graft depleted of TCRalphabeta T cells and CD19 B cells. The children who served as transplant recipients had been given grafts of TCRalphabeta/CD19-depleted allogeneic hematopoietic cells. Summary of the overall study and its limitations: The frequencies of hyperexpanded clones fell over the following months, and after one year, T-cell counts and TCRbeta diversity were mostly attributed to newly produced T cells. About two months after transplant, the apparently early recovery of alphabetaT-cell counts reportedly depended on just several hundred clones that had expanded rapidly and came from non-depleted graft cells. In some patients, high TCRbeta diversity at day 60 was attributed to recipient T cells and intrathymic progenitors that had survived conditioning.

To prepare the library, PCR was applied. The sequencer listed for this sample is Illumina HiSeq 2500. TCR library preparation used molecular barcoding, with unique molecular identifiers applied to normalize quantification of the TCRbeta repertoire. TCRdb reprocessed the public reads (quality trimming at Q25 with fastp, clone calling with MiXCR) and kept in-frame beta chains. Each entry merges the rows of one CDR3 protein and shows their most common DNA and genes. For this sample there are around 580,000 distinct CDR3 sequences; more than 20% appear just once. Jointly, the top ten make up 30% to 45% of the sample.

Sequences were derived from PBMCs, sampled before TCRalphabeta/CD19-depleted stem cell transplant. The sequence came from a boy under two years old with Wiskott-Aldrich syndrome, due to receive a stem cell transplant. The sequence joins TRBV5-5 to TRBJ2-5; the D call could be TRBD1 or TRBD2, with each sharing 5 bases. The CDR3: CASMQPGRRETQYF. The base sequence is TGTGCCAGCATGCAACCGGGGCGTCGAGAGACCCAGTACTTC.